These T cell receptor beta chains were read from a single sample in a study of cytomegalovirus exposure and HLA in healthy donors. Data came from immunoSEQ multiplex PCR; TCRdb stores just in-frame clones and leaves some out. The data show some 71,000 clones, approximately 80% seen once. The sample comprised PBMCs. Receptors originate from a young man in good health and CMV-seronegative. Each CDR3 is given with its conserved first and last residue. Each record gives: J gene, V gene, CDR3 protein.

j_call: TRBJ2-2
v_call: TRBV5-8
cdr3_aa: CASSQEAVSHTGELFF

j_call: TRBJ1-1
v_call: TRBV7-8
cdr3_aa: CASSPRQIGAFF

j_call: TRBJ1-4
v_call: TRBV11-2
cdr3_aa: CASSLDGGGNEKLFF

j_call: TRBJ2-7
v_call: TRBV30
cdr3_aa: CAWSAGDSYEQYF

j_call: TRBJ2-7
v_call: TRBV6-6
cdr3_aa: CASSTPGQGVNEQYF

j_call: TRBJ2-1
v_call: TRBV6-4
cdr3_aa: CASSDSAGHSNEQFF

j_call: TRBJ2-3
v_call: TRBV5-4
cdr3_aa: CASSLAGGHRPDTQYF

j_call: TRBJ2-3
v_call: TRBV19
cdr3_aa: CASSEASGLDTQYF

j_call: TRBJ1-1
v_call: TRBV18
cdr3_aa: CASSPLQGGNTEAFF

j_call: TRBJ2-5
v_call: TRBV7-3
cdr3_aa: CASSMTGGQETQYF

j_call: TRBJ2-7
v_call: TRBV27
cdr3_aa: CASAPYSPGSSYEQYF

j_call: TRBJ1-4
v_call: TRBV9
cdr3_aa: CASSGGLGGEKLFF

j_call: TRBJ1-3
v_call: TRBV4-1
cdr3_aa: CASSRTGESGNTIYF

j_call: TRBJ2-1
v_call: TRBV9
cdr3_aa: CASSVEGRGFNEQFF

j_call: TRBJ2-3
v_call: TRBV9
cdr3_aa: CASSVRTSGGTDTQYF

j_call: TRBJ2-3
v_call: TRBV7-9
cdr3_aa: CASRPIGGNTDTQYF

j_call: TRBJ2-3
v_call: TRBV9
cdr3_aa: CASSVAGASGGTVGNTQYF

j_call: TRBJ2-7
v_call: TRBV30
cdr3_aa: CACSGTGVHEQYF

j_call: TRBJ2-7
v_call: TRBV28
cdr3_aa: CASSSPSSAPRYEQYF

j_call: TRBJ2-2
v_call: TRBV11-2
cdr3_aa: CASSSRTGRWVTGELFF

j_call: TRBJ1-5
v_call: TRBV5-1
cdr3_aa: CASSLEGDSNQPQHF

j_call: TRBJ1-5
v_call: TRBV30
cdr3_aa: CAWSAVLSNQPQHF

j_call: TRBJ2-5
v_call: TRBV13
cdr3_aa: CASSLKQGIGETQYF

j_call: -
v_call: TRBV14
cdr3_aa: CASSQTIRVYEQYF

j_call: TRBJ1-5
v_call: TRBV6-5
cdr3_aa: CASRTDRNQPQHF

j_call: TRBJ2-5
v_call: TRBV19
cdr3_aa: CASSITTGQETQYF

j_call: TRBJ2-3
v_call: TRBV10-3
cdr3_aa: CASTSGGGQDTQYF

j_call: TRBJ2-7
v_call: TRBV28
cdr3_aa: CASSLLLGAGEQYF

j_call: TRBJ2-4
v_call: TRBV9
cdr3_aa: CASSVAPGIDHIQYF

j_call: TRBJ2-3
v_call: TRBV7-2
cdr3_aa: CASSLAQISTDTQYF

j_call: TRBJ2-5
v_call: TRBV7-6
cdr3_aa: CASSLAASGETQYF

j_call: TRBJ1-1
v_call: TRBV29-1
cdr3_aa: CSVAWISRTKGEAFF

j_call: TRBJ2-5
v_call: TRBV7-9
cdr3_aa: CASSQRGTQETQYF

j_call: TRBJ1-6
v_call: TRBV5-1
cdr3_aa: CASSLDGTGLSPLHF

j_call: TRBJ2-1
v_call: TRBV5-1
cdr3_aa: CASSLPLSTGMNEQFF

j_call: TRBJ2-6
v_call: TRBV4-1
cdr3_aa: CASSQGQAGANVLTF

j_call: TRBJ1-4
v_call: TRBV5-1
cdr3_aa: CASSLAQGRGEKLFF

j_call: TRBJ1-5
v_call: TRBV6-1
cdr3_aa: CASSEMLAGNQPQHF

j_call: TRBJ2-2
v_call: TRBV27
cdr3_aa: CASSKIAENTGELFF

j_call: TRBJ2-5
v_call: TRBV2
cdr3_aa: CASSEMGQGRETQYF

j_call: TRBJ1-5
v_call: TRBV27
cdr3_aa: CASSLDRGYQPQHF

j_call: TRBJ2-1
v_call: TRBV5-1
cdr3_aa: CASSLYSGGGRGAYNEQFF

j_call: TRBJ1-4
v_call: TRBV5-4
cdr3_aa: CASSPPGGPPEKLFF

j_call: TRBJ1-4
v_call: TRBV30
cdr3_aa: CAWRIPGTGGEKLFF

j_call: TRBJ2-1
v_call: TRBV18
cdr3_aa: CASSPRDRVYNEQFF

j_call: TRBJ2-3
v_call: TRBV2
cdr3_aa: CASSEGGGPRTDTQYF

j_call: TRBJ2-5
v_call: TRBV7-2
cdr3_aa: CASTPDLAGGETQYF

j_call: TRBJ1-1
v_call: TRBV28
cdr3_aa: CASSPVVNTEAFF

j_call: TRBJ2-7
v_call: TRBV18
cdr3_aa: CASSITPSWAPHEQYF